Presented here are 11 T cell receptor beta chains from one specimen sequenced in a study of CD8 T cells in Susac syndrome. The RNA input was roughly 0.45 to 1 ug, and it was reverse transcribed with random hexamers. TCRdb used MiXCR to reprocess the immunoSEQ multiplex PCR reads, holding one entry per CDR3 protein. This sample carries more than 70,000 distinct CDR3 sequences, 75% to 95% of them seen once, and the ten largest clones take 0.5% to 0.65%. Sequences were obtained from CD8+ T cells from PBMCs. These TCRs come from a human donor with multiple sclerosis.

CDR3 sequence: CASSLAPTGSGYGYTF. The CDR3 DNA reads as TGTGCCAGCAGCTTGGCCCCTACGGGCTCGGGGTATGGCTACACCTTC. The chain is built from TRBV5-4 and TRBJ1-2; D uncertain. This CDR3 region has 16 residues. Germline lookup yields CDR1 SGHNT and CDR2 YYREEE (reference sequence). Trimming shortened V by 0 bases and J by 5 bases, and 17 bases separated the two germline ends.

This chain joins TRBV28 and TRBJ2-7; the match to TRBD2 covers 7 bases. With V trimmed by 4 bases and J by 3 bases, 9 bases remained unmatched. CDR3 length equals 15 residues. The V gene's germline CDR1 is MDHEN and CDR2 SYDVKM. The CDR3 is CASSWGGDPVYEQYF. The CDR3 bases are TGTGCCAGCAGTTGGGGAGGGGACCCGGTCTACGAGCAGTACTTC.

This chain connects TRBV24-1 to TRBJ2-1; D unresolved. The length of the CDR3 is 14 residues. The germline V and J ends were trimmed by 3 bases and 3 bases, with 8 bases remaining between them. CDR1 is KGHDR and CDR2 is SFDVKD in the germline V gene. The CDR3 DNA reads TGTGCCACCAGTGATCCACCCAACTACAATGAGCAGTTCTTC. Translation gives CATSDPPNYNEQFF.

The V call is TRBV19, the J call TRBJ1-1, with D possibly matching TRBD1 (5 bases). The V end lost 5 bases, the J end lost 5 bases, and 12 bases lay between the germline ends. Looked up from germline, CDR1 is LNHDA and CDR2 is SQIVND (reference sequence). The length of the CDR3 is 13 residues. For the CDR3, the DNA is TGTGCCAGTAGTTCCGCAGGGTGGACTGAAGCTTTCTTT. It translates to CASSSAGWTEAFF.

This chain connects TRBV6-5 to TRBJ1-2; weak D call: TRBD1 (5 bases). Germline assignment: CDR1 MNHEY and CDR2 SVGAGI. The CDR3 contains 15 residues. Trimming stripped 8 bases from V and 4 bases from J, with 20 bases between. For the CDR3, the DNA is TGTGCCAGCTTTGGAAGTGGGGAGAGGGGCTATGGCTACACCTTC. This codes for CASFGSGERGYGYTF.

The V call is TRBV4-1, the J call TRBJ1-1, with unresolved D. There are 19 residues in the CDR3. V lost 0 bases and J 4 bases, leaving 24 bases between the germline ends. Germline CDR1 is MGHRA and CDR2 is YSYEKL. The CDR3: CASSQDLVSIVGLGTEAFF. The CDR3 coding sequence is TGCGCCAGCAGCCAAGATTTGGTGTCGATTGTGGGGTTAGGCACTGAAGCTTTCTTT.

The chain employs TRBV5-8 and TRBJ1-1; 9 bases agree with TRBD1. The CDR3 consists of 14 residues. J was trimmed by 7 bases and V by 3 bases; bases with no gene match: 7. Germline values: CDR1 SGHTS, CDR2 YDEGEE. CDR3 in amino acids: CASSYRTGAYEAFF. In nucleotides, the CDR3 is TGTGCCAGCAGCTATCGGACAGGGGCTTATGAAGCTTTCTTT.

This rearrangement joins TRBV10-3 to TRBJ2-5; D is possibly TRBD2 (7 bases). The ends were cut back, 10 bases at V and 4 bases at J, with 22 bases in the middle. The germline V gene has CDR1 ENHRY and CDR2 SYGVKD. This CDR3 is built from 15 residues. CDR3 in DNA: TGTGCCACACGGGGGGCCCAGGGGTTGGCAGAGACCCAGTACTTC. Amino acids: CATRGAQGLAETQYF.

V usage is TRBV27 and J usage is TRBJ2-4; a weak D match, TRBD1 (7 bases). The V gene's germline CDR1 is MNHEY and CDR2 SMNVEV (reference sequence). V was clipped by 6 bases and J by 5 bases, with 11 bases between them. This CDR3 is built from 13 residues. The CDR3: CASSAGTENIQYF. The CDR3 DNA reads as TGTGCCAGCAGCGCGGGGACAGAAAACATTCAGTACTTC.

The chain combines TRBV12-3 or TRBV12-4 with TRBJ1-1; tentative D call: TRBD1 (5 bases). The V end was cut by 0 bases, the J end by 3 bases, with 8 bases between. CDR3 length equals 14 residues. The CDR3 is CASSLAGEDTEAFF. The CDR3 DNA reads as TGTGCCAGCAGTTTAGCAGGGGAGGACACTGAAGCTTTCTTT.

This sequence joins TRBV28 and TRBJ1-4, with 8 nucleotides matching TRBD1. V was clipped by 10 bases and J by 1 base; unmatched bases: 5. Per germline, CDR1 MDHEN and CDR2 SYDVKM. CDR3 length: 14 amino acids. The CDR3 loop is CATEGTGTNEKLFF. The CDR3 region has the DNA TGTGCCACCGAGGGGACAGGAACTAATGAAAAACTGTTTTTT.